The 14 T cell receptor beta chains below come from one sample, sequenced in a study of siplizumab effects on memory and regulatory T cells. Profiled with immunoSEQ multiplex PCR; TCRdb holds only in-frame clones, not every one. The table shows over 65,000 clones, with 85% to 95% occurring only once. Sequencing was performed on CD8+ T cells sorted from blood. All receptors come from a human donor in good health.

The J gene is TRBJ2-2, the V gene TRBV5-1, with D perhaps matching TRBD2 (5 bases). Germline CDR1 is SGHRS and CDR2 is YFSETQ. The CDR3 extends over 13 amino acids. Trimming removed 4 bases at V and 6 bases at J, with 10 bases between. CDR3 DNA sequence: TGCGCCAGCAGCCCACCGGAGGCCGGGGAGCTGTTTTTT. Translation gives CASSPPEAGELFF. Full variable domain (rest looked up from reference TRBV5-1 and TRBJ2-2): KAGVTQTPRYLIKTRGQQVTLSCSPISGHRSVSWYQQTPGQGLQFLFEYFSETQRNKGNFPGRFSGRQFSNSRSEMNVSTLELGDSALYLCASSPPEAGELFFGEGSRLTVL.

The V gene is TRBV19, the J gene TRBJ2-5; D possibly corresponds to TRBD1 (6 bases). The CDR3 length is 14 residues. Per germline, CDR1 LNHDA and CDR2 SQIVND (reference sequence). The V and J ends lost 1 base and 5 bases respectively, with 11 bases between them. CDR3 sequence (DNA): TGTGCCAGTAGTATAGTGGGGGCGCGGGAGACCCAGTACTTC. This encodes CASSIVGARETQYF.

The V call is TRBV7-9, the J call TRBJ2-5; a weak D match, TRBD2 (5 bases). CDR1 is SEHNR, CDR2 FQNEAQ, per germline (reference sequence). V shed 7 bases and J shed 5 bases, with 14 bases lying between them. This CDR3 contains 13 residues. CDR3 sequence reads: CASNPTPGETQYF. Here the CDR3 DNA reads TGTGCCAGCAACCCAACCCCGGGGGAGACCCAGTACTTC.

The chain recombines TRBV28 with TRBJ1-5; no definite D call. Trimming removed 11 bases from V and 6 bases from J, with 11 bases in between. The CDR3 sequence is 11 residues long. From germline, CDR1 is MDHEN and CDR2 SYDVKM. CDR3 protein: CASAFSQPQHF. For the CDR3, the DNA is TGTGCCTCTGCGTTTTCTCAGCCCCAGCATTTT.

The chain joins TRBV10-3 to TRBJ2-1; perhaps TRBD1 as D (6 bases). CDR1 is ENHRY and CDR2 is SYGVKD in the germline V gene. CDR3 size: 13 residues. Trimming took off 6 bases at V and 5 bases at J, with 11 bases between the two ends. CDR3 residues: CAIRQGFDNEQFF. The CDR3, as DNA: TGTGCCATCAGACAGGGTTTTGACAATGAGCAGTTCTTC.

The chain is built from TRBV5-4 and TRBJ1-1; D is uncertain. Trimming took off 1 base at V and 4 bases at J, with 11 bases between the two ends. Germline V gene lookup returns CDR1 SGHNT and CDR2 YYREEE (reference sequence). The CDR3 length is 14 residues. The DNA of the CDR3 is TGTGCCAGCAGCTTGTTCGGGGAGACCACTGAAGCTTTCTTT. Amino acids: CASSLFGETTEAFF.

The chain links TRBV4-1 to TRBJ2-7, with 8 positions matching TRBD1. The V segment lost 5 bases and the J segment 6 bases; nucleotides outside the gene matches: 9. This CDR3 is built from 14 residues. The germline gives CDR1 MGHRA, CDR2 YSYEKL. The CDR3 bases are TGCGCCAGCAGCACACGGACAGGGCACGGCGAGCAGTACTTC. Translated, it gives CASSTRTGHGEQYF.

The CDR3 region is CASSPGTANYGYTF. CDR3 sequence (DNA): TGTGCCAGTAGTCCCGGGACGGCTAACTATGGCTACACCTTC. The chain links TRBV19 to TRBJ1-2; D possibly corresponds to TRBD1 (5 bases). Germline CDR1 reads LNHDA; CDR2 reads SQIVND (reference sequence). This CDR3 spans 14 amino acids. The V and J ends lost 5 bases and 0 bases respectively, with 10 bases between them.

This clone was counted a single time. CDR3 protein: CASSFTGGIGANVLTF. The CDR3 DNA follows: TGTGCCAGCAGTTTTACAGGGGGGATCGGGGCCAACGTCCTGACTTTC. This chain uses TRBV27 with TRBJ2-6; 8 positions match TRBD1. CDR1 is MNHEY, CDR2 SMNVEV, per germline (reference sequence). This CDR3 is 16 amino acids long. With 3 bases clipped from V and 4 bases from J, the junction kept 5 bases outside the gene matches. The full variable domain, with the rest looked up from reference TRBV27 and TRBJ2-6, is EAQVTQNPRYLITVTGKKLTVTCSQNMNHEYMSWYRQDPGLGLRQIYYSMNVEVTDKGDVPEGYKVSRKEKRNFPLILESPSPNQTSLYFCASSFTGGIGANVLTFGAGSRLTVL.

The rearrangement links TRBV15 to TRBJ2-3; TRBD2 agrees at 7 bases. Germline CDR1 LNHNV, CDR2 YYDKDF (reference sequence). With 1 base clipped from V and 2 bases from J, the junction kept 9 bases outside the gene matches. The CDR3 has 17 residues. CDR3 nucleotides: TGTGCCACCAGCAGAGCAGCGGGAACCACGGCCACAGATACGCAGTATTTT. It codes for CATSRAAGTTATDTQYF.

CDR3 residues: CASSYGGSYEQYF. The CDR3 region has the DNA TGTGCCAGCAGTTACGGGGGGTCCTACGAGCAGTACTTC. V and J are TRBV6-5 and TRBJ2-7, with a weak D call TRBD2 (6 bases). This CDR3 contains 13 residues. The germline V and J ends were trimmed by 2 bases and 1 base, with 6 bases remaining between them. Germline-derived CDR1 and CDR2 are MNHEY and SVGAGI.

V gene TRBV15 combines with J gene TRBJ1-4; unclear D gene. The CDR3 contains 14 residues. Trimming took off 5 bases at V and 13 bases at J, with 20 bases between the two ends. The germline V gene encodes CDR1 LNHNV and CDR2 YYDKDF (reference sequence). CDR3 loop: CATSAAGGLKGLFF. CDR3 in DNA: TGTGCCACCAGCGCCGCCGGTGGCCTGAAAGGACTGTTTTTT. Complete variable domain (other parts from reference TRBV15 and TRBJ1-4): DAMVIQNPRYQVTQFGKPVTLSCSQTLNHNVMYWYQQKSSQAPKLLFHYYDKDFNNEADTPDNFQSRRPNTSFCFLDIRSPGLGDTAMYLCATSAAGGLKGLFFGSGTQLSVL.

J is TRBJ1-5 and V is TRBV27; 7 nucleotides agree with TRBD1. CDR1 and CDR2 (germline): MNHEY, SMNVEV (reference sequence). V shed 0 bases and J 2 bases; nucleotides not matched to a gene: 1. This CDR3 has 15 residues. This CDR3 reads CASSLSQGGNQPQHF. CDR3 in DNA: TGTGCCAGCAGTTTATCTCAGGGGGGCAATCAGCCCCAGCATTTT.

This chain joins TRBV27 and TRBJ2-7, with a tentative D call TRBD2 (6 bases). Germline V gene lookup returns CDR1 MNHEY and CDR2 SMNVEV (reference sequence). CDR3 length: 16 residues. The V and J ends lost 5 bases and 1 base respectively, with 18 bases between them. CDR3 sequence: CASSPPIGAGSYEQYF. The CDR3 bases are TGTGCCAGCAGTCCTCCCATTGGCGCGGGATCCTACGAGCAGTACTTC.